The 20 T cell receptor beta chains below were found in one sample sequenced in a study of T cells after yellow fever vaccination. TCRdb itself ran the 5' RACE reads through MiXCR, one entry per CDR3 protein. The sample holds some 300,000 distinct CDR3 sequences, around 9.3% seen once. The sequencing here drew on CD4+ T cells sorted from PBMCs, taken 5 days after the yellow fever booster vaccination. The receptors were gathered from a man between 18 and 29 years old who received the YFV17D yellow fever vaccine.

The chain joins TRBV6-5 to TRBJ1-6; maybe TRBD1 (5 bases). The CDR3 has 16 residues. V was clipped by 8 bases and J by 7 bases, with 21 bases between them. The germline CDR1 and CDR2 sequences are MNHEY and SVGAGI. The chain's CDR3 is CASGTTPGGVNSPLHF. The CDR3 coding sequence is TGTGCCAGCGGAACTACCCCCGGGGGAGTAAATTCACCCCTCCACTTT.

This clonotype came up many times. This chain uses TRBV20-1 with TRBJ2-3; 7 nucleotides match TRBD2. Germline values: CDR1 DFQATT, CDR2 SNEGSKA (reference sequence). The CDR3 is made up of 14 amino acids. The trim removed 6 bases at V and 4 bases at J, leaving 10 bases unmatched. The DNA for the CDR3 is TGCAGTGCCCCCCCGGGGGGAGGCTCAGATACGCAGTATTTT. Translation: CSAPPGGGSDTQYF.

The rearrangement joins TRBV5-4 to TRBJ2-5; either TRBD1 or TRBD2 may fit D (5 bases each). The CDR3 covers 16 residues. The germline V gene has CDR1 SGHNT and CDR2 YYREEE (reference sequence). V lost 0 bases to trimming and J lost 4 bases, with 16 bases between them. The CDR3 coding sequence is TGTGCCAGCAGCTTGGAAGGGACGAGGGGCCCAGAGACCCAGTACTTC. Protein: CASSLEGTRGPETQYF. The full variable domain, its missing parts supplied by reference TRBV5-4 and TRBJ2-5, is ETGVTQSPTHLIKTRGQQVTLRCSSQSGHNTVSWYQQALGQGPQFIFQYYREEENGRGNFPPRFSGLQFPNYSSELNVNALELDDSALYLCASSLEGTRGPETQYFGPGTRLLVL.

This clonotype has a count of ten or more. The chain couples TRBV20-1 to TRBJ2-3, with D perhaps matching TRBD2 (6 bases). Germline V lookup: CDR1 DFQATT, CDR2 SNEGSKA (reference sequence). Trimming shortened V by 5 bases and J by 1 base, and 13 bases separated the two germline ends. The CDR3 is 14 amino acids. In DNA, the CDR3 is TGCAGTGCTCCCCGGCGGGGAGGCACAGATACGCAGTATTTT. This encodes CSAPRRGGTDTQYF.

This clonotype occurred many times. The V call is TRBV3-1, the J call TRBJ2-2, with 7 bases identical to TRBD1. CDR1 and CDR2 (germline): LGHDT, YNNKEL (reference sequence). This CDR3 is built from 16 residues. The junction had 9 bases not matched to a gene; V was cut back by 4 bases and J by 4 bases. This CDR3 is CASSPSTGFGTGELFF. CDR3 DNA: TGTGCCAGCAGCCCCTCGACAGGGTTCGGCACCGGGGAGCTGTTTTTT.

In this sample, this clonotype turned up many times. The chain employs TRBV29-1 and TRBJ2-1, with 11 bases aligning to TRBD1. This CDR3 has 15 amino acids. The ends lost 6 bases at V and 0 bases at J; junction bases unmatched: 4. Germline V lookup: CDR1 SQVTM, CDR2 ANQGSEA. The CDR3 nucleotides are TGCAGCGTCCACGGGACAGGGGGCTCCTACAATGAGCAGTTCTTC. Translating it yields CSVHGTGGSYNEQFF.

This clonotype was seen more than once but under ten times. The V and J genes are TRBV5-6 and TRBJ2-2; D is uncertain. Germline V lookup: CDR1 SGHDT, CDR2 YYEEEE. V lost 0 bases and J lost 2, with 8 bases in between. This CDR3 contains 15 residues. The CDR3 bases are TGTGCCAGCAGCTTGGTTGGACCTAACACCGGGGAGCTGTTTTTT. It is translated as CASSLVGPNTGELFF.

Ten or more counts support this clonotype. The chain combines TRBV4-3 with TRBJ2-3; D assignment may be TRBD1 or TRBD2 (5 bases each). V lost 1 base and J 2 bases, leaving 13 bases between the germline ends. The CDR3 is 16 amino acids. Germline CDR1 LGHNA, CDR2 YSLEER. CDR3 in amino acids: CASSQGTLAFTDTQYF. As DNA, the CDR3 is TGCGCCAGCAGCCAAGGGACATTAGCGTTCACAGATACGCAGTATTTT.

The chain uses TRBV18 and TRBJ1-1; the D gene is possibly TRBD1 (5 bases). This CDR3 region has 13 residues. The germline CDR1 and CDR2 sequences are KGHSH and LQKENI. Trimming took off 3 bases at V and 10 bases at J, with 15 bases between the two ends. This chain's CDR3 is CASSPGTGRSAFF. CDR3 nucleotide sequence: TGTGCCAGCTCACCGGGAACGGGACGTTCAGCTTTCTTT.

This clonotype was recorded a few times. The V gene is TRBV9, the J gene TRBJ1-2; D gene ambiguous. V was pared by 0 bases and J by 8 bases, with 14 bases between. This CDR3 has 14 amino acids. Per germline, CDR1 SGDLS and CDR2 YYNGEE. The CDR3 loop is CASSVAGVYGGYTF. The DNA of the CDR3 is TGTGCCAGCAGCGTAGCTGGGGTCTATGGAGGCTACACCTTC. The full variable domain, with the rest looked up from reference TRBV9 and TRBJ1-2, is DSGVTQTPKHLITATGQRVTLRCSPRSGDLSVYWYQQSLDQGLQFLIQYYNGEERAKGNILERFSAQQFPDLHSELNLSSLELGDSALYFCASSVAGVYGGYTFGSGTRLTVV.

This clonotype has at least ten counts. The J gene is TRBJ2-4, the V gene TRBV12-3 or TRBV12-4; no firm D call. V was trimmed by 1 base and J by 2 bases, leaving 6 bases between them. The CDR3 consists of 14 residues. Here the CDR3 DNA reads TGTGCCAGCAGTTTAGGGCAGTCCAAAAACATTCAGTACTTC. Translated, it gives CASSLGQSKNIQYF.

DNA for the CDR3: TGTGCCAGCACCACGAGGTGGGGGCCTGGAAACACCATATATTTT. Its protein product is CASTTRWGPGNTIYF. This chain joins TRBV7-2 and TRBJ1-3, with D possibly matching TRBD1 (6 bases). Germline V gene lookup returns CDR1 SGHTA and CDR2 FQGNSA. With 7 bases removed from V and 2 bases from J, the gap between germline ends came to 15 bases. This CDR3 spans 15 amino acids.

V gene TRBV30 combines with J gene TRBJ2-5; 8 bases map to TRBD2. Germline trimming cut 5 bases from V and 5 bases from J; bases unmatched to any gene: 1. Germline V gene sequence: CDR1 GTSNPN, CDR2 SVGIG (reference sequence). This CDR3 is 11 amino acids long. The CDR3 nucleotides read TGTGCCTGGGGGACTAGGGAGACCCAGTACTTC. It yields the protein CAWGTRETQYF.

The chain couples TRBV12-3 or TRBV12-4 to TRBJ1-4; 9 bases are a match to TRBD1. CDR3 length: 15 amino acids. V shed 7 bases and J 4 bases; nucleotides not matched to a gene: 7. CDR3 sequence: CASKIQGAINEKLFF. DNA for the CDR3: TGTGCCAGCAAAATACAGGGGGCGATTAATGAAAAACTGTTTTTT.

The rearrangement uses TRBV6-5 and TRBJ2-3; TRBD1 matches at 8 bases. The CDR3 contains 13 residues. Per the germline V gene, CDR1 is MNHEY and CDR2 is SVGAGI. Trimming removed 7 bases from V and 6 bases from J; junction bases left unmatched: 6. CDR3 loop: CASTNAGGDTQYF. CDR3 bases: TGTGCCAGCACTAACGCAGGGGGCGATACGCAGTATTTT.

V usage is TRBV9 and J usage is TRBJ2-2; D gene uncertain. Trimming left V 0 bases short and J 4 bases short, with 7 bases between. Germline CDR1 and CDR2: SGDLS and YYNGEE. The CDR3 has 14 amino acids. CDR3 amino acids: CASSVAAGTGELFF. DNA for the CDR3: TGTGCCAGCAGCGTAGCGGCAGGCACCGGGGAGCTGTTTTTT.

This clonotype occurred a few times. The V gene is TRBV5-1, the J gene TRBJ2-1; 14 bases align to TRBD2. The V gene's germline CDR1 is SGHRS and CDR2 YFSETQ. J lost 1 base, V lost 1 base, and 10 bases had no gene match. The CDR3 runs 20 residues. CDR3 residues: CASSLPRLAGGRTSYNEQFF. Here the CDR3 DNA reads TGCGCCAGCAGCTTGCCCCGACTAGCGGGGGGGCGAACTTCCTACAATGAGCAGTTCTTC.

This clonotype was detected only a few times. The chain uses TRBV12-3 or TRBV12-4 and TRBJ1-3; TRBD1 matches at 7 bases. The CDR3 loop spans 12 amino acids. Losses at the gene ends were 4 bases for V and 9 bases for J; bases not matched to a gene: 3. CDR3 nucleotides: TGTGCCAGCAGTTCAGGGGGTTCCACCATATATTTT. Its translation is CASSSGGSTIYF.

The J gene is TRBJ1-5, the V gene TRBV6-5; D is uncertain. V lost 2 bases and J 6 bases, leaving 14 bases between the germline ends. The CDR3 is 15 amino acids. Looked up from germline, CDR1 is MNHEY and CDR2 is SVGAGI. The CDR3: CASSYNPIAGQPQHF. The CDR3 bases are TGTGCCAGCAGTTACAACCCGATAGCCGGTCAGCCCCAGCATTTT.

This clonotype was counted between two and nine times. The rearrangement uses TRBV28 and TRBJ1-2; D not resolved. From germline, CDR1 is MDHEN and CDR2 SYDVKM. The CDR3 runs to 13 residues. Deletions cut 2 bases from V and 6 bases from J, with 10 bases between. The CDR3 bases are TGTGCCAGCAGTTTACCCGCCGCGAATGGCTACACCTTC. It translates to CASSLPAANGYTF.